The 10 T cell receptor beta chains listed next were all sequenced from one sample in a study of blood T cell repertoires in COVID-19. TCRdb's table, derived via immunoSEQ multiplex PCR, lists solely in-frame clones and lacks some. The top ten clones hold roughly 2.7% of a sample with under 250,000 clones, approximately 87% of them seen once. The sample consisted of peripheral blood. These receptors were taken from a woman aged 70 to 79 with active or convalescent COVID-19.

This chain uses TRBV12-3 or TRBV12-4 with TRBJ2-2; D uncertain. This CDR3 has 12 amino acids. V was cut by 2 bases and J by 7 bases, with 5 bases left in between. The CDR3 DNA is TGTGCCAGCAGTTTACCGGTCGGGGAGCTGTTTTTT. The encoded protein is CASSLPVGELFF.

CDR3 protein: CATSGGAKNTEAFF. In DNA, the CDR3 is TGTGCCACCAGTGGTGGGGCTAAGAACACTGAAGCTTTCTTT. This chain uses TRBV24-1 with TRBJ1-1, with D possibly TRBD1 on 5 matching bases. The V gene lost 5 bases and the J gene lost 1 base, with 10 bases spanning the gap. CDR3 length: 14 amino acids. The germline V gene has CDR1 KGHDR and CDR2 SFDVKD.

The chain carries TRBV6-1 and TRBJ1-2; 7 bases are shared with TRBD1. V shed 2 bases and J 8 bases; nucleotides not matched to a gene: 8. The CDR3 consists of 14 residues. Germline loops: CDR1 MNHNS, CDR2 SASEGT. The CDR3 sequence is CASSERGQAEGYTF. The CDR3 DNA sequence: TGTGCCAGCAGTGAAAGGGGGCAGGCGGAGGGCTACACCTTC.

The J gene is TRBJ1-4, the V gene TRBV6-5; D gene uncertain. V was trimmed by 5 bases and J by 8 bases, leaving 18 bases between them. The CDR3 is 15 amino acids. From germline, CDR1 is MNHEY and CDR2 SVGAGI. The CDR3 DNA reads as TGTGCCAGCAGTCCCCGAGCCGCTACTTGGGAAAAACTGTTTTTT. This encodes CASSPRAATWEKLFF.

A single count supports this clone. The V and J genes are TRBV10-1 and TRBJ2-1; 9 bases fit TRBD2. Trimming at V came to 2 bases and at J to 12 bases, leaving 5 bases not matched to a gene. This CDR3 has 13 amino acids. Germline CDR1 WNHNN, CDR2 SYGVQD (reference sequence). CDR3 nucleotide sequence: TGCGCCAGCAGTGAGGGGGGAGCGGGAGGGCAGTTCTTC. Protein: CASSEGGAGGQFF.

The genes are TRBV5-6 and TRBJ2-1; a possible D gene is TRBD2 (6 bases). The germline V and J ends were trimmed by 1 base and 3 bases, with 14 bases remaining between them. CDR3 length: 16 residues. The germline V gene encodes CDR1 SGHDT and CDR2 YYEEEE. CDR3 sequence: CASSLWKDYYYNEQFF. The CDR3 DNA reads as TGTGCCAGCAGCTTGTGGAAGGACTACTACTACAATGAGCAGTTCTTC.

CDR3 in amino acids: CASSFGQLNQPQHF. CDR3 sequence (DNA): TGTGCCAGCAGCTTTGGACAGCTCAATCAGCCCCAGCATTTT. The rearrangement joins TRBV7-9 to TRBJ1-5; perhaps TRBD1 as D (6 bases). CDR1 and CDR2 (germline): SEHNR, FQNEAQ (reference sequence). Trimming took off 3 bases at V and 3 bases at J, with 9 bases between the two ends. This CDR3 spans 14 amino acids.

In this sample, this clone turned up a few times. In DNA, the CDR3 is TGTGCCAGCAGTCCAAGGACTAGCGGGGAGACCCAGTACTTC. Translation gives CASSPRTSGETQYF. The V call is TRBV6-5, the J call TRBJ2-5, with 11 bases matching TRBD2. This CDR3 has 14 residues. Germline CDR1 reads MNHEY; CDR2 reads SVGAGI. After removal of 5 bases from V and 5 bases from J, the junction contained 4 bases not matched to a gene.

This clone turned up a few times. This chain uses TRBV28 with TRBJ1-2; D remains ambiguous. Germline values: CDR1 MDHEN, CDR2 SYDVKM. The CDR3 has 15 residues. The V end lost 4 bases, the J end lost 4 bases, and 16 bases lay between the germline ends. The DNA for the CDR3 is TGTGCCAGCAGTTCCCGAGTGAGGGCAGGCTATGGCTACACCTTC. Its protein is CASSSRVRAGYGYTF.

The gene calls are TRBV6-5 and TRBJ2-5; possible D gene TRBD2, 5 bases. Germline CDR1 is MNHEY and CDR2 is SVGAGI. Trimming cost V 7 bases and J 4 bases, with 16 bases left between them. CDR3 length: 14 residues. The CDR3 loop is CASTPMRARETQYF. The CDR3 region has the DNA TGTGCCAGCACCCCCATGAGGGCGCGAGAGACCCAGTACTTC.